The clone carrying this T cell receptor beta chain has only a few counts. Antigen unknown. This specimen belongs to a study of T-cell reconstitution after alpha-beta-depleted transplantation in children. A library of TCRbeta sequences, prepared with unique molecular identifiers, was generated. TCRdb ran MiXCR on the PCR reads and lists one entry per CDR3 protein. The sample includes under 750,000 distinct CDR3 sequences, 20% to 25% seen only once; the top ten take approximately 14%. Germline V gene lookup returns CDR1 DFQATT and CDR2 SNEGSKA (reference sequence). The CDR3 covers 15 residues. V lost 3 bases to trimming and J lost 7 bases; unmatched junction nucleotides: 13. Study outcomes and limitations: Roughly two months post-transplant, alpha-beta T cells reportedly originated from several hundred graft clones that had expanded. Surviving recipient T cells and intrathymic progenitors accounted for some patients' high TCRbeta diversity at day 60. At one year after transplant, newly produced T cells mostly accounted for T-cell counts and diversity.

The rearrangement uses TRBV20-1 and TRBJ2-7; 9 bases are a match to TRBD2. The receptor was isolated from a boy in the first two years of life who had a stem cell transplant for acute myeloid leukemia, so the T cells may come from the graft donor. This material consisted of PBMCs, mostly from graft donor cells, taken 360 days after TCRalphabeta/CD19-depleted stem cell transplant. The CDR3: CSARRRRGGRREQYV. The CDR3 DNA follows: TGCAGTGCTAGGAGGCGGCGGGGGGGCCGTAGAGAGCAGTACGTC.